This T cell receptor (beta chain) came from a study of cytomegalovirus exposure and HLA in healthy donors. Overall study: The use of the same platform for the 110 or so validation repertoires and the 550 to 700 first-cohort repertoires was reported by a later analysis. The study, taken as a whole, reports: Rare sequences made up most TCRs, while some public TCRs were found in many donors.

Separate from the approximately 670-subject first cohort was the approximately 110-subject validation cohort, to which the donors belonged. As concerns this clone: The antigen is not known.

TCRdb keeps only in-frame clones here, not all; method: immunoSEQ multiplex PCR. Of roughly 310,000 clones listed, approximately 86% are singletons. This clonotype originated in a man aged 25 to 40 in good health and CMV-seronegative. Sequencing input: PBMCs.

The CDR3 nucleotides read TGTGCCAGCAGCCAGGACAGGGACCCCCACGAGCAGTACTTC. It is translated as CASSQDRDPHEQYF. The rearrangement joins TRBV13 to TRBJ2-7; 8 bases match TRBD1. Germline CDR1 reads PRHDT; CDR2 reads FYEKMQ (reference sequence). The CDR3 spans 14 residues. V trimming: 5 bases; J trimming: 5 bases; junction bases outside the gene matches: 8. Filled out from reference TRBV13 and TRBJ2-7, the complete variable domain reads AAGVIQSPRHLIKEKRETATLKCYPIPRHDTVYWYQQGPGQDPQFLISFYEKMQSDKGSIPDRFSAQQFSDYHSELNMSSLELGDSALYFCASSQDRDPHEQYFGPGTRLTVT.